One sample yielded the 10 T cell receptor beta chains listed below, sequenced in a study of T cell responses to AZD1222 COVID-19 vaccine. The repertoire was sequenced with immunoSEQ multiplex PCR; TCRdb's copy has only in-frame clones and lacks some. In the table there are about 140,000 clones, 90% of which are singletons. The material sequenced was peripheral blood, taken on day 0 of AZD1222 vaccination. The receptors stem from an adult in good health.

The rearrangement uses TRBV5-8 and TRBJ2-3, with D tentatively TRBD2 (5 bases). The V end was cut by 0 bases, the J end by 3 bases, with 11 bases between. Per the germline V gene, CDR1 is SGHTS and CDR2 is YDEGEE. The CDR3 extends over 15 amino acids. For the CDR3, the DNA is TGTGCCAGCAGCTTGGTCGGGGTGGAAACAGATACGCAGTATTTT. Its protein is CASSLVGVETDTQYF.

In this sample, this clone turned up once. J is TRBJ2-7 and V is TRBV6-1; D is possibly TRBD1 (5 bases). The V and J ends lost 4 bases and 2 bases respectively, with 6 bases between them. This CDR3 region has 12 residues. Germline lookup yields CDR1 MNHNS and CDR2 SASEGT. Written as DNA, the CDR3 is TGTGCCAGCAGTGGGACACCCTACGAGCAGTACTTC. It encodes CASSGTPYEQYF.

The rearrangement uses TRBV7-9 and TRBJ2-1, with D maybe TRBD1 (7 bases). Germline V gene lookup returns CDR1 SEHNR and CDR2 FQNEAQ (reference sequence). The CDR3 spans 15 residues. V lost 2 bases, J lost 6 bases, and 14 bases lay in between. The CDR3 DNA sequence: TGTGCCAGCAGCTTACTGCAGGGGGGCCGCAATGAGCAGTTCTTC. Its translation: CASSLLQGGRNEQFF. Complete variable domain (other parts from reference TRBV7-9 and TRBJ2-1): DTGVSQNPRHKITKRGQNVTFRCDPISEHNRLYWYRQTLGQGPEFLTYFQNEAQLEKSRLLSDRFSAERPKGSFSTLEIQRTEQGDSAMYLCASSLLQGGRNEQFFGPGTRLTVL.

This chain uses TRBV20-1 with TRBJ1-2; D ambiguous. The V and J ends lost 1 base and 3 bases respectively, with 3 bases between them. This CDR3 has 11 amino acids. Germline V gene sequence: CDR1 DFQATT, CDR2 SNEGSKA (reference sequence). CDR3 coding DNA: TGCAGTGCTAGAGCTTACTATGGCTACACCTTC. Translated: CSARAYYGYTF.

The V call is TRBV6-5, the J call TRBJ2-1; D is tentatively TRBD1 or TRBD2 (5 bases each). CDR1 and CDR2 (germline): MNHEY, SVGAGI. Between the trimmed V and J ends, which lost 5 bases and 0 bases, there was a span of 11 bases. The length of the CDR3 is 15 residues. Here the CDR3 DNA reads TGTGCCAGCAGTAGGGACGGTCTCTCCTACAATGAGCAGTTCTTC. Amino acids: CASSRDGLSYNEQFF.

This chain joins TRBV6-5 and TRBJ1-4; 7 bases line up with TRBD1. The germline CDR1 and CDR2 sequences are MNHEY and SVGAGI. The V gene end was trimmed by 5 bases and the J gene end by 5 bases; junction bases not matched to a gene: 8. This CDR3 region has 15 residues. CDR3 nucleotides: TGTGCCAGCAGTCCCGCGACAGGGATAAATGAAAAACTGTTTTTT. It translates to CASSPATGINEKLFF.

The chain links TRBV5-4 to TRBJ2-1; possible D gene TRBD2, 6 bases. Germline-derived CDR1 and CDR2 are SGHNT and YYREEE (reference sequence). V dropped 1 base and J dropped 5 bases, with 13 bases sitting between them. The length of the CDR3 is 15 residues. The CDR3 DNA reads as TGTGCCAGCAGCTTGTCGTCTAGCGCCCACAATGAGCAGTTCTTC. Translating it yields CASSLSSSAHNEQFF.

The chain links TRBV3-1 (or the pseudogene TRBV3-2) to TRBJ2-5, with 13 nucleotides matching TRBD2. J lost 2 bases, V lost 1 base, and 4 bases had no gene match. There are 17 residues in the CDR3. Germline V lookup: CDR1 LGHDT, CDR2 YNNKEL (reference sequence). In nucleotides, the CDR3 is TGTGCCAGCAGCCAAGCGATGGGACTAGCGGGACAAGAGACCCAGTACTTC. This encodes CASSQAMGLAGQETQYF.

This clone has just one count. CDR3 DNA sequence: TGTGCCTGGAGTGCCCGGACAGGGGTCACCGGGGAGCTGTTTTTT. It specifies CAWSARTGVTGELFF. J is TRBJ2-2 and V is TRBV30; TRBD1 matches at 9 bases. Losses at the gene ends were 1 base for V and 4 bases for J; bases not matched to a gene: 4. Germline V CDR1 and CDR2: GTSNPN, SVGIG (reference sequence). The CDR3 length is 15 residues.

The V gene is TRBV2, the J gene TRBJ1-2; 11 positions match TRBD1. V was pared by 5 bases and J by 4 bases, with 6 bases of the junction left unmatched. The CDR3 is made up of 15 amino acids. CDR1 SNHLY and CDR2 FYNNEI come from the germline V gene. The chain's CDR3 is CASSTDRGRLYGYTF. CDR3 coding DNA: TGTGCCAGCAGTACGGACAGGGGGCGCCTCTATGGCTACACCTTC.